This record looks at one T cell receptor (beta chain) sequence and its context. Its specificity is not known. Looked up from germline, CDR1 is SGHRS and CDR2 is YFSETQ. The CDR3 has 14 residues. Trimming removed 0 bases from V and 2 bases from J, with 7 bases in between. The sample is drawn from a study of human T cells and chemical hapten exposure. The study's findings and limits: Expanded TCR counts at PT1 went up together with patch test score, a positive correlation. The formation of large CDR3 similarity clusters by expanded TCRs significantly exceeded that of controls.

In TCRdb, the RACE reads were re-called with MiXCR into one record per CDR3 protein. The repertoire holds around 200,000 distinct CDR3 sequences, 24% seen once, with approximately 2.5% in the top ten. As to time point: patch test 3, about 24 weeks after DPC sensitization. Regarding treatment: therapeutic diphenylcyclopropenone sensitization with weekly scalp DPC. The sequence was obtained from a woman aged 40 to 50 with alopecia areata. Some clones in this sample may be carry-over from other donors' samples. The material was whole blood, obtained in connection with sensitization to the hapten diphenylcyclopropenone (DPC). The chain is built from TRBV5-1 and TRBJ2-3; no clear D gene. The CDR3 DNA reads TGCGCCAGCAGCTTGGCAGGAGACACAGATACGCAGTATTTT. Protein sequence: CASSLAGDTDTQYF.